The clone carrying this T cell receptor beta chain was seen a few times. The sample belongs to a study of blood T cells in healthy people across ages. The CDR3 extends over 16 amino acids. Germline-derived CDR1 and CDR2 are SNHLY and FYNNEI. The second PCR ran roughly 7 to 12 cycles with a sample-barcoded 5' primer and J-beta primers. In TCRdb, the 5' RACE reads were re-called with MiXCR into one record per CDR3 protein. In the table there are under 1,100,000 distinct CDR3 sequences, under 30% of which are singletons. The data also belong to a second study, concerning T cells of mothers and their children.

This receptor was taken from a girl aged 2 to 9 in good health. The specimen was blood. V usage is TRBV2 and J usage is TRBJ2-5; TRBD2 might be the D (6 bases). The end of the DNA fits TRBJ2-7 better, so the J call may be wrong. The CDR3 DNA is TGTGCCAGCAGTGAAGAGATAGCGGAACACTCCTACGAGCAGTACTTC. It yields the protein CASSEEIAEHSYEQYF.